Each of the 7 T cell receptor beta chains below was sequenced from the same sample in a study of T cell responses to AZD1222 COVID-19 vaccine. Only in-frame clones appear in the TCRdb table, and some are missing; sequencing was by immunoSEQ multiplex PCR. Among some 150,000 clones listed, about nine tenths were seen once. The source was peripheral blood, collected after recovery from COVID-19. The source is an adult who had recovered from COVID-19.

A single count supports this clone. The chain uses TRBV2 and TRBJ1-1, with D unresolved. The CDR3 loop spans 13 amino acids. V dropped 8 bases and J dropped 0 bases, with 10 bases sitting between them. Per germline, CDR1 SNHLY and CDR2 FYNNEI. The CDR3 region is CASALSMNTEAFF. The CDR3 bases are TGTGCCAGCGCACTATCCATGAACACTGAAGCTTTCTTT.

This sequence joins TRBV28 and TRBJ2-1, with D tentatively TRBD1 or TRBD2 (5 bases each). V lost 3 bases to trimming and J lost 6 bases, with 9 bases between them. Looked up from germline, CDR1 is MDHEN and CDR2 is SYDVKM. The CDR3 is 13 residues long. The CDR3 sequence is CASSLGVGNEQFF. As DNA, the CDR3 is TGTGCCAGCAGTTTGGGGGTCGGCAATGAGCAGTTCTTC. The whole variable domain, remainder taken from reference TRBV28 and TRBJ2-1, is DVKVTQSSRYLVKRTGEKVFLECVQDMDHENMFWYRQDPGLGLRLIYFSYDVKMKEKGDIPEGYSVSREKKERFSLILESASTNQTSMYLCASSLGVGNEQFFGPGTRLTVL.

The J gene is TRBJ1-2, the V gene TRBV28; D is ambiguous. CDR1 MDHEN and CDR2 SYDVKM come from the germline V gene. V shed 11 bases and J shed 4 bases, with 14 bases lying between them. The CDR3 runs 12 residues. The CDR3 region is CASHRFAYGYTF. CDR3 coding DNA: TGTGCCTCTCATAGGTTTGCCTATGGCTACACCTTC.

The chain carries TRBV29-1 and TRBJ2-7; maybe TRBD1 (6 bases). Germline V gene lookup returns CDR1 SQVTM and CDR2 ANQGSEA. V was cut by 7 bases and J by 4 bases, with 14 bases left in between. The CDR3 is 12 amino acids. The CDR3 protein is CSAGTRRYEQYF. In DNA form, the CDR3 reads TGCAGCGCCGGGACAAGACGTTACGAGCAGTACTTC.

In this sample, this clone turned up once. The V call is TRBV2, the J call TRBJ1-1; 11 nucleotides line up with TRBD1. V shed 7 bases and J 8 bases; nucleotides not matched to a gene: 9. The CDR3 has 14 amino acids. Germline CDR1 and CDR2: SNHLY and FYNNEI. The DNA of the CDR3 is TGTGCCAGCAAATACGGGACAGGGGGAGTAGAAGCTTTCTTT. Amino acids: CASKYGTGGVEAFF.

This chain connects TRBV6-5 to TRBJ1-3; D ambiguous. CDR1 MNHEY and CDR2 SVGAGI come from the germline V gene. The CDR3 loop spans 13 amino acids. V lost 5 bases and J 4 bases, leaving 9 bases between the germline ends. CDR3 region: CASSLDSGNTIYF. The CDR3 DNA is TGTGCCAGCAGTCTAGACTCCGGAAACACCATATATTTT.

The chain has TRBV28 and TRBJ2-7, with 11 bases fitting TRBD1. CDR1 and CDR2 (germline): MDHEN, SYDVKM. This CDR3 comprises 15 residues. V lost 5 bases, J lost 5 bases, and 8 bases stayed unmatched. The CDR3 DNA follows: TGTGCCAGCAGTCCCCCCCCGGGACAGGGGGACGAGCAGTACTTC. Encoded protein: CASSPPPGQGDEQYF.